This TCR beta chain was identified during a study of blood T cell repertoires in COVID-19. Whole-study context: Acute-phase and convalescent COVID-19 samples originated in the United States, Italy and Spain. The analysed material was cDNA or gDNA that came from T cells, B-cell-depleted T cells, or PBMCs.

As originally analysed: Cell counts per sample came from amplifying reference gene primers. The data were produced by immunoSEQ multiplex PCR, yet TCRdb's version contains in-frame clones alone and is incomplete. From that table come the V and J calls and clone size; the DNA was used to work out D and trimming. The sample holds tens of thousands of clones, just under 85% seen once. Germline CDR1 is LNHDA and CDR2 is SQIVND (reference sequence). There are 16 residues in the CDR3. V shed 3 bases and J 0 bases; nucleotides not matched to a gene: 4. The chain is built from TRBV19 and TRBJ2-2, with 7 bases lining up with TRBD1. This receptor was taken from a man aged 65-85 years with acute or convalescent COVID-19. Sequencing was carried out using peripheral blood. This CDR3 is CASSIPTGPNTGELFF. The CDR3 region has the DNA TGTGCCAGTAGTATCCCGACAGGGCCGAACACCGGGGAGCTGTTTTTT.